This TCR beta chain originates from a study of T cell responses to AZD1222 COVID-19 vaccine. Notes on the study in general: A reported finding is that nearly half of spike-specific TCRs target unmutated variant regions. Females outnumbered males among donors, who were mostly white British; clonal diversity was possibly underestimated. No day 14 peak samples; only post-peak repertoires were characterized.

A word on this clone: The antigen is unknown.

Second doses at about 4 or about 12 weeks were pooled. Assay used: immunoSEQ multiplex PCR; TCRdb lists only in-frame clones, some missing. This sample yields approximately 80,000 clones, of which 90% are seen a single time; around 3.2% belongs to the top ten. Germline V gives CDR1 GTSNPN, CDR2 SVGIG (reference sequence). This CDR3 is 16 amino acids long. V was cut by 3 bases and J by 4 bases, with 21 bases left in between. Specimen: peripheral blood, collected 28 days after the second AZD1222 dose. This sequence was found in an adult who received the AZD1222 COVID-19 vaccine. This chain joins TRBV30 and TRBJ1-2, with D possibly TRBD1 on 5 matching bases. CDR3 coding DNA: TGTGCCTGGAGCGAAGGGACCGGTACCAATTCCTATGGCTACACCTTC. Translation gives CAWSEGTGTNSYGYTF.